Listed below are T cell receptor beta chains from one sample, sequenced in a study of PD-1 blockade in mismatch repair-deficient tumors. TCRdb's table, derived via immunoSEQ multiplex PCR, lists solely in-frame clones and lacks some. The sample has tens of thousands of clones, approximately 78% seen once. The sample in question was peripheral blood, obtained 44 weeks after starting pembrolizumab. These receptors were taken from an adult with mismatch repair-deficient cancer. Each CDR3 is given with its conserved first and last residue. Each record gives: D gene, J gene, V gene, clone size, CDR3 DNA, CDR3 protein. A D gene is named only where the DNA matches it firmly. The size of a clone is reported for some rows only, either as once, few or many, or as a class for expanded clones.

D: TRBD2
J: TRBJ2-3
V: TRBV7-2
size: .
DNA: TGTGCCAGCAGTTCACGCGCGGGAGGACTCACAGATACGCAGTATTTT
CDR3: CASSSRAGGLTDTQYF

D: TRBD2
J: TRBJ2-4
V: TRBV15
size: .
DNA: TGTGCCACCAGCAGAGATTCTGGGACTAGTATTTACATTCAGTACTTC
CDR3: CATSRDSGTSIYIQYF

D: .
J: TRBJ1-5
V: TRBV11-2
size: .
DNA: TGTGCCAGCAGCTTAGAGCGCAATCAGCCCCAGCATTTT
CDR3: CASSLERNQPQHF

D: TRBD1
J: TRBJ2-7
V: TRBV6-5
size: .
DNA: TGTGCCAGCACTTCGACAGGGAACGAGCAGTACTTC
CDR3: CASTSTGNEQYF

D: TRBD1
J: TRBJ2-7
V: TRBV5-4
size: .
DNA: TGTGCCAGCAGCCCCCGGACAGGGGAGGCCTACGAGCAGTACTTC
CDR3: CASSPRTGEAYEQYF

D: TRBD2
J: TRBJ2-2
V: TRBV29-1
size: .
DNA: TGCAGCGCAAGAGCGGGAGCCTCCACCGGGGAGCTGTTTTTT
CDR3: CSARAGASTGELFF

D: .
J: TRBJ2-5
V: TRBV18
size: .
DNA: TGTGCCAGCTCACCACCGGGACGGCCGCGAGAGACCCAGTACTTC
CDR3: CASSPPGRPRETQYF

D: .
J: TRBJ1-4
V: TRBV11-3
size: .
DNA: TGTGCCAGCAGCTTCTACTTAGGCGGGAAACTGTTTTTT
CDR3: CASSFYLGGKLFF

D: .
J: TRBJ1-1
V: TRBV7-2
size: .
DNA: TGTGCCAGCAGCTTAGGGGGCAGTGGGCGGGGCACTGAAGCTTTCTTT
CDR3: CASSLGGSGRGTEAFF

D: .
J: TRBJ1-2
V: TRBV19
size: .
DNA: TGTGCCAGTAGTATACCCAAACGAACGTATGGCTACACCTTC
CDR3: CASSIPKRTYGYTF

D: .
J: TRBJ1-2
V: TRBV19
size: .
DNA: TGTGCCAGTAGTATAAGGGAAGATAACTATGGCTACACCTTC
CDR3: CASSIREDNYGYTF

D: TRBD2
J: TRBJ2-1
V: TRBV19
size: few
DNA: TGTGCCAGTAGTATCAGAGCGGGAGGGGGGAGTAATGAGCAGTTCTTC
CDR3: CASSIRAGGGSNEQFF

D: .
J: TRBJ1-1
V: TRBV11-2
size: .
DNA: TGTGCCAGCAGCTTGGATTCATCTGAAGCTTTCTTT
CDR3: CASSLDSSEAFF

D: TRBD1
J: TRBJ2-3
V: TRBV9
size: .
DNA: TGTGCCAGCAGCGTAGTGACAGGGCGATTTGAAGATACGCAGTATTTT
CDR3: CASSVVTGRFEDTQYF

D: .
J: TRBJ2-1
V: TRBV4-1
size: .
DNA: TGCGCCAGCAGCCAAGGAGTAGCGCGGGATGAGCAGTTCTTC
CDR3: CASSQGVARDEQFF

D: .
J: TRBJ2-2
V: TRBV7-3
size: .
DNA: TGTGCCAGCAGCTCGACAGTTAACACCGGGGAGCTGTTTTTT
CDR3: CASSSTVNTGELFF

D: .
J: TRBJ1-1
V: TRBV7-9
size: .
DNA: TGTGCCAGCAGCTCCCCCGTGGGGCAGAACACTGAAGCTTTCTTT
CDR3: CASSSPVGQNTEAFF

D: .
J: TRBJ2-7
V: TRBV7-2
size: few
DNA: TGTGCCAGCAGCTGGGGACTCGAGCAGTACTTC
CDR3: CASSWGLEQYF

D: .
J: TRBJ2-6
V: TRBV7-6
size: .
DNA: TGTGCCAGCAGTTTAAACCAGGGGTCCGGGGCCAACGTCCTGACTTTC
CDR3: CASSLNQGSGANVLTF

D: .
J: TRBJ1-5
V: TRBV2
size: .
DNA: TGTGCCAGCAATTGGGGGGTCGAGCAGCCCCAGCATTTT
CDR3: CASNWGVEQPQHF

D: .
J: TRBJ1-1
V: TRBV6-1
size: .
DNA: TGTGCCAGCAGTGAAGGGGCCCGCACTGAAGCTTTCTTT
CDR3: CASSEGARTEAFF

D: TRBD2
J: TRBJ2-1
V: TRBV19
size: .
DNA: TGTGCCAGTATGTGGGCTAGCGGCTCCTACAATGAGCAGTTCTTC
CDR3: CASMWASGSYNEQFF

D: .
J: TRBJ2-7
V: TRBV6-6
size: .
DNA: TGTGCCAGCAGTGCCGGGTACGAGCAGTACTTC
CDR3: CASSAGYEQYF

D: .
J: TRBJ2-7
V: TRBV7-9
size: .
DNA: TGTGCCAGCAGCCCCGGGACCTTAGAGTTCTTGGGATACGAGCAGTACTTC
CDR3: CASSPGTLEFLGYEQYF

D: TRBD1
J: TRBJ1-1
V: TRBV4-3
size: .
DNA: TGCGCCAGCAGCCAGCGACAGGGGGGTGAAGCTTTCTTT
CDR3: CASSQRQGGEAFF

D: .
J: TRBJ1-2
V: TRBV30
size: .
DNA: TGTGCCTGGAGAGGCTGGGGAGAATATGGCTACACCTTC
CDR3: CAWRGWGEYGYTF

D: .
J: TRBJ2-7
V: TRBV7-9
size: .
DNA: TGTGCCAGCAGCATCCATCAGGGAGACCGGTCCTACGAGCAGTACTTC
CDR3: CASSIHQGDRSYEQYF

D: .
J: TRBJ2-7
V: TRBV29-1
size: .
DNA: TGCAGCGCTATGGACGTTGCCTACGAGCAGTACTTC
CDR3: CSAMDVAYEQYF

D: .
J: TRBJ2-6
V: TRBV5-4
size: .
DNA: TGTGCCAGCAGCGGTGGGACTTCAGGGGCCAACGTCCTGACTTTC
CDR3: CASSGGTSGANVLTF

D: .
J: TRBJ1-5
V: TRBV7-3
size: .
DNA: TGTGCCAGCAGCCACGATCCCGGTCAGCCCCAGCATTTT
CDR3: CASSHDPGQPQHF

D: TRBD1
J: TRBJ1-2
V: TRBV6-5
size: .
DNA: TGTGCCAGCAGCGACAGGGTTGGAAATGGCTACACCTTC
CDR3: CASSDRVGNGYTF

D: .
J: TRBJ1-3
V: TRBV29-1
size: .
DNA: TGCAGCGTTGACTCTGGAAACACCATATATTTT
CDR3: CSVDSGNTIYF

D: .
J: TRBJ2-2
V: TRBV10-2
size: .
DNA: TGCGCCAGCAGAGAGGGTGAACGGTCGAACACCGGGGAGCTGTTTTTT
CDR3: CASREGERSNTGELFF

D: TRBD2
J: TRBJ2-2
V: TRBV7-2
size: .
DNA: TGTGCCAGCAGCTTAGTGTCTAGCGGGAAGGTGAAGGACACCGGGGAGCTGTTTTTT
CDR3: CASSLVSSGKVKDTGELFF

D: .
J: TRBJ2-7
V: TRBV27
size: .
DNA: TGTGCCAGCAGTAGGACTGCGGGGCTGCCTTCCTACGAGCAGTACTTC
CDR3: CASSRTAGLPSYEQYF

D: .
J: TRBJ1-3
V: TRBV9
size: .
DNA: TGTGCCAGCAGCGGGACGGTGGGAAACACCATATATTTT
CDR3: CASSGTVGNTIYF

D: .
J: TRBJ1-3
V: TRBV6-1
size: .
DNA: TGTGCCAGCAGGGTCCCAGGGCTTCCTGGAAACACCATATATTTT
CDR3: CASRVPGLPGNTIYF

D: .
J: TRBJ2-1
V: TRBV18
size: .
DNA: TGTGCCAGCTCACCATCAGAGGGGGGGGCGCGGGAGCAGTTCTTC
CDR3: CASSPSEGGAREQFF

D: .
J: TRBJ1-2
V: TRBV7-2
size: few
DNA: TGTGCCAGCAGCTTAGTTAGGGTACGTGGCTACACCTTC
CDR3: CASSLVRVRGYTF

D: .
J: TRBJ2-3
V: TRBV16
size: .
DNA: TGTGCCAGCAGCCCTAATAGGGGGTCCACAGATACGCAGTATTTT
CDR3: CASSPNRGSTDTQYF

D: TRBD1
J: TRBJ2-7
V: TRBV7-9
size: .
DNA: TGTGCCAGCAGCTTGCTACAGGGGGCGCGGTACGAGCAGTACTTC
CDR3: CASSLLQGARYEQYF